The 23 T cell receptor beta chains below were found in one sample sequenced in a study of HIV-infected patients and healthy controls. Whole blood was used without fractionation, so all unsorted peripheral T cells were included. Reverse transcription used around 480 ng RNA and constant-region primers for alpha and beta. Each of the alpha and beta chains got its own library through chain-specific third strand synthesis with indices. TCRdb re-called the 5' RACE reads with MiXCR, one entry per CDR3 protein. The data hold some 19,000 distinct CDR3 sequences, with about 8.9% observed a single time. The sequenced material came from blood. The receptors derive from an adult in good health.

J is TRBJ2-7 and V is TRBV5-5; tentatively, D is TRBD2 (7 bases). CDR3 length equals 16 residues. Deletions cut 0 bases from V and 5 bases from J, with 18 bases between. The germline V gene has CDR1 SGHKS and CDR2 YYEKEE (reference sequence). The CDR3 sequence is CASSLAGGGLRNEQYF. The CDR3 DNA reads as TGTGCCAGCAGCTTGGCAGGCGGGGGCCTAAGGAACGAGCAGTACTTC.

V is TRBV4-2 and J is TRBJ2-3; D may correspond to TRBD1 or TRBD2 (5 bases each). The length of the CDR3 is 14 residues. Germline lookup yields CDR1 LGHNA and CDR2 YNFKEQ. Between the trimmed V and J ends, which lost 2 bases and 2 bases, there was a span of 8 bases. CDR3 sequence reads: CASSQPGTTDTQYF. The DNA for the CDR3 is TGTGCCAGCAGCCAACCCGGGACCACAGATACGCAGTATTTT.

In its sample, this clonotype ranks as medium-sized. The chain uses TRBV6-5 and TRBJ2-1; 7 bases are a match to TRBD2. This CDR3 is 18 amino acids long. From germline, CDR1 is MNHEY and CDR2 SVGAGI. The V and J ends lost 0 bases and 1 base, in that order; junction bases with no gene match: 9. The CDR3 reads CASSYSGGSLESYNEQFF. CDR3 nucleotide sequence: TGTGCCAGCAGTTACTCGGGGGGGTCCCTAGAGTCCTACAATGAGCAGTTCTTC.

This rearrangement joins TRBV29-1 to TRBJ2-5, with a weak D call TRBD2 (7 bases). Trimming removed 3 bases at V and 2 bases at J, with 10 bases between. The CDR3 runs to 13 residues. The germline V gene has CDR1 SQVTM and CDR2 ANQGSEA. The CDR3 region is CSVERGGQETQYF. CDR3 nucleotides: TGCAGCGTTGAGAGGGGGGGGCAAGAGACCCAGTACTTC.

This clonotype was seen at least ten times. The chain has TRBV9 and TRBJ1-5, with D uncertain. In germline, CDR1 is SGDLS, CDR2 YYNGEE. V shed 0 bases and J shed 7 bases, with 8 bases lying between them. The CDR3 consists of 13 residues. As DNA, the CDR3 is TGTGCCAGCAGCGTAGGGGTAAACCAGCCCCAGCATTTT. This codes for CASSVGVNQPQHF. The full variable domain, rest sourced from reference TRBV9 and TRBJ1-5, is DSGVTQTPKHLITATGQRVTLRCSPRSGDLSVYWYQQSLDQGLQFLIQYYNGEERAKGNILERFSAQQFPDLHSELNLSSLELGDSALYFCASSVGVNQPQHFGDGTRLSIL.

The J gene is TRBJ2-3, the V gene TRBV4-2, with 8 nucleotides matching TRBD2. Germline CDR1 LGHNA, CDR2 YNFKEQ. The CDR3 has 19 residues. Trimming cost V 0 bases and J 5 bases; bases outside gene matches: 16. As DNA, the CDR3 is TGTGCCAGCAGCCAAGATAGCCCCAGAAGCGGGAGTACGAGAGATACGCAGTATTTT. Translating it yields CASSQDSPRSGSTRDTQYF.

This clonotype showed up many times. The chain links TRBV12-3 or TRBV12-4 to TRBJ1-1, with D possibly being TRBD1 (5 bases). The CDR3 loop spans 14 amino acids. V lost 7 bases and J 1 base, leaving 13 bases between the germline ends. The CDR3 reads CASTPGRWNTEAFF. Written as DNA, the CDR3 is TGTGCCAGCACCCCGGGGCGCTGGAACACTGAAGCTTTCTTT.

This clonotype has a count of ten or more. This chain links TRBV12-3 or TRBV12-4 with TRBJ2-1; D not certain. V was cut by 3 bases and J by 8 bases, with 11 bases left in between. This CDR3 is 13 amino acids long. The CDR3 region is CASSFKGLDEQFF. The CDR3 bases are TGTGCCAGCAGTTTTAAGGGTCTGGATGAGCAGTTCTTC.

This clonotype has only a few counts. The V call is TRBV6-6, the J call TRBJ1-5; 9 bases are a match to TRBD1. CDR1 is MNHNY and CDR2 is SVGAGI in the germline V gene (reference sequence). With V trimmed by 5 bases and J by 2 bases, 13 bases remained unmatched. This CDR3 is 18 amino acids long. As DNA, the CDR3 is TGTGCCAGCAGTCTTTTACCGGGACAGGGAGGTGGCAATCAGCCCCAGCATTTT. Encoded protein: CASSLLPGQGGGNQPQHF.

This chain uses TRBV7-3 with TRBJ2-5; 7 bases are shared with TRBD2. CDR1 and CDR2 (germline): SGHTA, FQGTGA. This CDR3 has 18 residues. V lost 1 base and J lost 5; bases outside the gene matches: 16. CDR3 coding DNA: TGTGCCAGCAGCTTAATGGCCCCCGCGACGGGAGCGGGGGAGACCCAGTACTTC. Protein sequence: CASSLMAPATGAGETQYF.

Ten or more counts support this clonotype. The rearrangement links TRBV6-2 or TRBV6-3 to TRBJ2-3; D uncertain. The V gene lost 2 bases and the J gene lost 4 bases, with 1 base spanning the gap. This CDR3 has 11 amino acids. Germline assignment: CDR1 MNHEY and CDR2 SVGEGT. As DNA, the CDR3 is TGTGCCAGCAGTTACCCAGATACGCAGTATTTT. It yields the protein CASSYPDTQYF.

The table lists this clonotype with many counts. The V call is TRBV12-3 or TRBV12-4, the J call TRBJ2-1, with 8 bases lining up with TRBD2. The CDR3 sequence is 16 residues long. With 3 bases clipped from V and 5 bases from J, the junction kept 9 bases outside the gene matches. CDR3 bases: TGTGCCAGCAGTTTGGGTCCGCGGGAGGACAACAATGAGCAGTTCTTC. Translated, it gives CASSLGPREDNNEQFF.

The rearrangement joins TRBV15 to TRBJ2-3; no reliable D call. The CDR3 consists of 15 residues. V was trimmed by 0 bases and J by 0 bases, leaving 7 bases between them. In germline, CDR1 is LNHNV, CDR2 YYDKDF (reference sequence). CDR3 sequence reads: CATSRDRRSTDTQYF. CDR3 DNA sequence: TGTGCCACCAGCAGAGACCGGCGTAGCACAGATACGCAGTATTTT.

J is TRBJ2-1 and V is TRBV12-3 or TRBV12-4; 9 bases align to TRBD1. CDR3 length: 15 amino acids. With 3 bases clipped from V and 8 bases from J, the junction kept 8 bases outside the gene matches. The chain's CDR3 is CASSFSGQGNHEQFF. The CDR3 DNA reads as TGTGCCAGCAGTTTTTCCGGACAGGGGAACCATGAGCAGTTCTTC.

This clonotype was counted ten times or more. The CDR3 here is CASSEVHRLLDTQYF. As DNA, the CDR3 is TGTGCCAGCAGTGAAGTACACAGGTTATTGGATACGCAGTATTTT. The rearrangement uses TRBV2 and TRBJ2-3, with D perhaps matching TRBD1 (5 bases). This CDR3 contains 15 residues. V was trimmed by 1 base and J by 6 bases, leaving 14 bases between them. Germline V gene sequence: CDR1 SNHLY, CDR2 FYNNEI.

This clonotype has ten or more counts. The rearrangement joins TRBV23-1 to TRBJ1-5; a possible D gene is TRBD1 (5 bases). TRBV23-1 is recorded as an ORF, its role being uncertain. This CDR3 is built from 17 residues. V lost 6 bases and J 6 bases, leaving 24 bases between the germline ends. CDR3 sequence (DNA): TGCGCCAGCAGCCCCATACAGCTAGTCAGCCAGGGTCAGCCCCAGCATTTT. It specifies CASSPIQLVSQGQPQHF.

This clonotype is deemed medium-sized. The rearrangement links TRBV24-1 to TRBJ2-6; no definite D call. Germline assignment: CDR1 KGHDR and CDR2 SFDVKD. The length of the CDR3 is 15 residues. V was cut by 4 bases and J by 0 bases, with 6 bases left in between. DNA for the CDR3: TGTGCCACCAGTGACCCGGCCTCTGGGGCCAACGTCCTGACTTTC. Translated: CATSDPASGANVLTF.

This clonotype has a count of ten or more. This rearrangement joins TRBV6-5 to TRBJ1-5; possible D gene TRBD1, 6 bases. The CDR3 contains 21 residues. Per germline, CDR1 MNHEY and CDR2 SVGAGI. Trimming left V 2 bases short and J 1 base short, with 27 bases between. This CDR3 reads CASSYPCQVQGSSISNQPQHF. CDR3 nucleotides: TGTGCCAGCAGTTACCCGTGTCAGGTACAGGGATCCTCAATAAGCAATCAGCCCCAGCATTTT.

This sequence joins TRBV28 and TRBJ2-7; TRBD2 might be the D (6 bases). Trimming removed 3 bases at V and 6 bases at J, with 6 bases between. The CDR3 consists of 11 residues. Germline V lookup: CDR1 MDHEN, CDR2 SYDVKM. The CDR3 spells CASSLGGEQYF. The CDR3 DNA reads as TGTGCCAGCAGTTTGGGAGGCGAGCAGTACTTC. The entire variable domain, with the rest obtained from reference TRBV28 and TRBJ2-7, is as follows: DVKVTQSSRYLVKRTGEKVFLECVQDMDHENMFWYRQDPGLGLRLIYFSYDVKMKEKGDIPEGYSVSREKKERFSLILESASTNQTSMYLCASSLGGEQYFGPGTRLTVT.

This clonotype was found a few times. The CDR3 nucleotides read TGTGCCAGCAGTGCCGGGACAGGGGGCGATACGCAGTATTTT. Amino acids: CASSAGTGGDTQYF. The chain uses TRBV6-4 and TRBJ2-3, with 12 bases that match TRBD1. Germline CDR1 is MRHNA and CDR2 is SNTAGT. There are 14 residues in the CDR3. V was clipped by 4 bases and J by 6 bases; unmatched bases: 2.

This chain's CDR3 is CASSESNQPQHF. CDR3 nucleotide sequence: TGTGCCAGCAGTGAAAGCAATCAGCCCCAGCATTTT. The chain uses TRBV2 and TRBJ1-5, with D unclear. V was shortened by 2 bases and J by 1 base, with 0 bases between the two germline ends. This CDR3 comprises 12 residues. The germline gives CDR1 SNHLY, CDR2 FYNNEI.

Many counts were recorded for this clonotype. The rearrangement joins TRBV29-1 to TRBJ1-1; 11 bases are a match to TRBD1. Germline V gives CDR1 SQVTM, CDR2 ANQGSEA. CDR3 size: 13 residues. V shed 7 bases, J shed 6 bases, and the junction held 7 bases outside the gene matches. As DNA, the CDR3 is TGCAGCGCGTGGGGACAGGGGGTATCTGAAGCTTTCTTT. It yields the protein CSAWGQGVSEAFF.

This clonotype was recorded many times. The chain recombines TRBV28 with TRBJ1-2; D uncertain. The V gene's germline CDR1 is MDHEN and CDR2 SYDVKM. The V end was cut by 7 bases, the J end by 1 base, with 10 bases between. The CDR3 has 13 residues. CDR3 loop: CASTLPDNYGYTF. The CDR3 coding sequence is TGTGCCAGCACCCTCCCGGATAACTATGGCTACACCTTC.